These 14 T cell receptor beta chains came from one sample sequenced in a study of spatial heterogeneity in lung cancer. TCRdb re-called the 5' RACE reads with MiXCR, one entry per CDR3 protein. The sample lists some 87,000 distinct CDR3 sequences; approximately 8.5% were seen once. Time point specified: sample taken at primary tumor resection. Unsorted samples of tumor, nontumor lung or frozen PBMC had their whole RNA sequenced. The material was PBMCs, obtained at surgery. The receptors were gathered from a male donor with early-stage non-small cell lung cancer.

CDR3 in amino acids: CASSLKGVGEQYF. CDR3 DNA sequence: TGTGCCAGCAGCTTGAAAGGGGTCGGCGAGCAGTACTTC. The chain combines TRBV5-6 with TRBJ2-7; a possible D gene is TRBD1 (5 bases). The V gene's germline CDR1 is SGHDT and CDR2 YYEEEE. The germline V and J ends were trimmed by 1 base and 6 bases, with 11 bases remaining between them. The length of the CDR3 is 13 residues.

J is TRBJ2-7 and V is TRBV20-1, with unresolved D. The CDR3 runs to 16 residues. V was trimmed by 1 base and J by 4 bases, leaving 20 bases between them. Germline V gene lookup returns CDR1 DFQATT and CDR2 SNEGSKA (reference sequence). CDR3: CSARGTASTSLYEQYF. CDR3 sequence (DNA): TGCAGTGCTAGAGGGACGGCATCCACATCTCTGTACGAGCAGTACTTC.

This clonotype occurred a few times. The chain joins TRBV20-1 to TRBJ2-3; either TRBD1 or TRBD2 may supply D (6 bases each). The V gene's germline CDR1 is DFQATT and CDR2 SNEGSKA (reference sequence). The CDR3 is 16 residues long. V was pared by 3 bases and J by 3 bases, with 19 bases between. CDR3 loop: CSASPLRGAGTDTQYF. The CDR3 DNA is TGCAGTGCTAGTCCCCTGAGGGGGGCCGGTACAGATACGCAGTATTTT.

This clonotype was seen repeatedly, ten times or more. V gene TRBV25-1 combines with J gene TRBJ2-3, with 8 bases matching TRBD2. Losses at the gene ends were 5 bases for V and 4 bases for J; bases not matched to a gene: 8. Germline lookup yields CDR1 MGHDK and CDR2 SYGVNS. There are 15 residues in the CDR3. The CDR3 coding sequence is TGTGCCAGCAGTCCCCGGGAGGGCCGAGCAGATACGCAGTATTTT. It translates to CASSPREGRADTQYF.

The chain carries TRBV9 and TRBJ2-6; a possible D gene is TRBD2 (5 bases). Deletions cut 0 bases from V and 4 bases from J, with 11 bases between. The CDR3 totals 16 residues. The germline V gene encodes CDR1 SGDLS and CDR2 YYNGEE. The CDR3, as DNA: TGTGCCAGCAGCGTAGGGTCCGGGATCGGGGCCAACGTCCTGACTTTC. Its protein is CASSVGSGIGANVLTF.

This clonotype was seen a few times. The chain joins TRBV2 to TRBJ1-2; unclear D gene. Trimming took off 4 bases at V and 3 bases at J, with 9 bases between the two ends. Germline V gene data show CDR1 as SNHLY and CDR2 as FYNNEI. There are 13 residues in the CDR3. CDR3 residues: CASSVTLDYGYTF. CDR3 DNA: TGTGCCAGCAGTGTAACACTGGACTATGGCTACACCTTC.

The chain couples TRBV7-6 to TRBJ2-4; TRBD2 agrees at 7 bases. Trimming removed 1 base from V and 9 bases from J; junction bases left unmatched: 3. Germline CDR1 SGHVS, CDR2 FNYEAQ. This CDR3 is 13 amino acids long. CDR3 protein: CASSLGPSGIQYF. The CDR3 coding sequence is TGTGCCAGCAGCTTAGGTCCTAGCGGCATTCAGTACTTC.

This clonotype was counted many times. The rearrangement links TRBV14 to TRBJ2-2; 9 bases match TRBD2. Per germline, CDR1 SGHDN and CDR2 FVKESK. CDR3 length: 18 residues. V was clipped by 1 base and J by 0 bases; unmatched bases: 6. The CDR3 DNA sequence: TGTGCCAGCAGCCAAGGACTAGCGGCGAGCCCGAACACCGGGGAGCTGTTTTTT. This encodes CASSQGLAASPNTGELFF.

CDR3 in amino acids: CASSPPEGGTDTQYF. CDR3 bases: TGTGCCAGCAGTCCCCCGGAGGGGGGAACAGATACGCAGTATTTT. This chain joins TRBV28 and TRBJ2-3, with D perhaps assigned TRBD1 or TRBD2 (6 bases each). This CDR3 is built from 15 residues. The V and J ends lost 5 bases and 3 bases respectively, with 15 bases between them. Germline loops: CDR1 MDHEN, CDR2 SYDVKM.

This clonotype appeared a few times. V usage is TRBV29-1 and J usage is TRBJ2-5; TRBD1 matches at 8 bases. This CDR3 is built from 15 residues. Trimming removed 6 bases from V and 5 bases from J; junction bases left unmatched: 14. Germline loops: CDR1 SQVTM, CDR2 ANQGSEA. CDR3 coding DNA: TGCAGCGTAAGAGTAACAGGGGGTTTAGGCGAGACCCAGTACTTC. Translating it yields CSVRVTGGLGETQYF.

In this sample, this clonotype turned up many times. This sequence joins TRBV29-1 and TRBJ2-5, with a tentative D call TRBD2 (6 bases). Germline V lookup: CDR1 SQVTM, CDR2 ANQGSEA. This CDR3 comprises 12 residues. Trimming took off 5 bases at V and 4 bases at J, with 11 bases between the two ends. The CDR3 region is CSVIGGGETQYF. CDR3 bases: TGCAGCGTTATCGGGGGAGGAGAGACCCAGTACTTC.

This clonotype turned up a few times. This chain connects TRBV5-1 to TRBJ2-7; a possible D gene is TRBD2 (6 bases). Trimming pared 3 bases from V and 2 bases from J, leaving 15 bases between. CDR1 and CDR2 from the germline V gene are SGHRS and YFSETQ. The CDR3 has 15 amino acids. The CDR3 sequence: CASSSGVRLTYEQYF. CDR3 sequence (DNA): TGCGCCAGCAGCTCGGGGGTCAGGCTTACCTACGAGCAGTACTTC. The full variable domain, completed using reference TRBV5-1 and TRBJ2-7, is KAGVTQTPRYLIKTRGQQVTLSCSPISGHRSVSWYQQTPGQGLQFLFEYFSETQRNKGNFPGRFSGRQFSNSRSEMNVSTLELGDSALYLCASSSGVRLTYEQYFGPGTRLTVT.

This clonotype occurred many times. V usage is TRBV7-2 and J usage is TRBJ1-4; D is ambiguous. The V gene lost 3 bases and the J gene lost 7 bases, with 3 bases spanning the gap. CDR1 is SGHTA and CDR2 is FQGNSA in the germline V gene. The CDR3 spans 11 residues. The CDR3 is CASSFREKLFF. CDR3 DNA sequence: TGTGCCAGCAGCTTCCGTGAAAAACTGTTTTTT.

This chain connects TRBV3-1 to TRBJ2-7; either TRBD1 or TRBD2 may fit D (6 bases each). V shed 2 bases and J shed 7 bases, with 12 bases lying between them. CDR3 length equals 13 residues. Per the germline V gene, CDR1 is LGHDT and CDR2 is YNNKEL (reference sequence). The CDR3 here is CASSQSRGREQYF. CDR3 nucleotides: TGTGCCAGCAGCCAAAGTCGGGGGCGGGAGCAGTACTTC.